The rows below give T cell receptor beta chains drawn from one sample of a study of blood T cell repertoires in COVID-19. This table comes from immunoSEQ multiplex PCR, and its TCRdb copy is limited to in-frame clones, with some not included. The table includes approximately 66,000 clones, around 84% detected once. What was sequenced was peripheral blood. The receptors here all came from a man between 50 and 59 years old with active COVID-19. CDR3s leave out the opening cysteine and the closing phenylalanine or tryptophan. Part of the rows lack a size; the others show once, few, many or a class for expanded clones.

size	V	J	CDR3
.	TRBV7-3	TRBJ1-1	ASSLSGQGSMAF
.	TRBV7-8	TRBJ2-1	ASSLSGGPYNEQF
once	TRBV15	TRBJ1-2	ATSRSGRGPNYGYT
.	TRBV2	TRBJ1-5	ASSAQGNQPQH
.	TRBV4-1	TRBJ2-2	ASSQVGSGGLVNTGELF
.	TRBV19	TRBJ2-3	ASTLAGGPTDTQY
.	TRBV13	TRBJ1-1	ASSSGRRGRTEAF
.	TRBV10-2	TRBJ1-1	ASSAPGGRTEAF
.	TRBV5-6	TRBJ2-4	ASSLTGTGGRNIQY
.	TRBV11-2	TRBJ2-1	ASSSGAGGGISEQF
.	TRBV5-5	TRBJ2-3	ASTPGQGTDTQY
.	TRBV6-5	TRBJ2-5	ASSTSGLFPETQY
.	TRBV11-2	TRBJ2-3	ASSLASSGGQAGATQY
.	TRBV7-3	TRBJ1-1	ASSAQGVSEAF
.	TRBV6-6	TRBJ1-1	ASSYPEMNTEAF
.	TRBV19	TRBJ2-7	ASSSGTGFPYEQY
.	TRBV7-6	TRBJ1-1	ASSLVGTGQTTEAF
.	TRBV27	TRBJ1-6	ASRGGGGSPLH
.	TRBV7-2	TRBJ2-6	ASTRVGNSGANVLT
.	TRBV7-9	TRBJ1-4	ASSLGDRLIRKLF
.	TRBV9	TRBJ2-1	ASSPRTSGGPPFQF
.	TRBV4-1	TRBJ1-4	ASSQDVTATNEKLF
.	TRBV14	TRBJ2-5	ASSQAVIAGGRETQY
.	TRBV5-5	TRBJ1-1	ASSLDNGNTEAF
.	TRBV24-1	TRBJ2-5	ATSEPDPGGTQY
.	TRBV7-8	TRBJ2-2	ASSLVANANTGELF
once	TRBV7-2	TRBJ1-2	ATSPGTQHGYT
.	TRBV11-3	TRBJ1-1	ASSLVGGTGEGTEAF
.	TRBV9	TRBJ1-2	ASSVGPTGGNYGYT
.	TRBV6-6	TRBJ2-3	ASSTRSGGSTDTQY
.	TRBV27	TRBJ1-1	ASSFLRAPNAEAF
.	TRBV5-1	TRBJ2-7	ASSWGQGIDEQY
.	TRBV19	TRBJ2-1	ASSITGTGFNEQF
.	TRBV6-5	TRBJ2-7	ASRHRDSYEQY
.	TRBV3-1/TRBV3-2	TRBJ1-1	ASSQLGQGAF
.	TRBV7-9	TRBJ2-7	ASSLDRGYEQY
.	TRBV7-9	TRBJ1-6	ASSPGTGFSSPLH
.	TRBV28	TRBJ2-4	ASSGEQGLGYIQY
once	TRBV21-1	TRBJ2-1	ASSKDSPSGGVNYNEQF
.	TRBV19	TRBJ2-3	ASRKVGGLGDTQY
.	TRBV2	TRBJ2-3	ASNVLGGGTDTQY
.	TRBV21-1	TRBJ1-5	ASSIIRTGRSGDQPQH
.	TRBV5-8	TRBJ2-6	ASSPNWARQGSGANVLT
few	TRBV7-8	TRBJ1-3	ASSLGQGNGNTIY
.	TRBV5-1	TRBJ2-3	ASSLILGGADTQY
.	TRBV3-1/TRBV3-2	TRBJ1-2	ASSHDGETI
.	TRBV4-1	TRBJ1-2	ASSQAAGQAFYGYT
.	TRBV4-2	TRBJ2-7	ASSQGGGTYEQY
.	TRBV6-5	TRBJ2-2	ASRGQGADTGELF
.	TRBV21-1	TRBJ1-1	ASSKSYLGISEAF